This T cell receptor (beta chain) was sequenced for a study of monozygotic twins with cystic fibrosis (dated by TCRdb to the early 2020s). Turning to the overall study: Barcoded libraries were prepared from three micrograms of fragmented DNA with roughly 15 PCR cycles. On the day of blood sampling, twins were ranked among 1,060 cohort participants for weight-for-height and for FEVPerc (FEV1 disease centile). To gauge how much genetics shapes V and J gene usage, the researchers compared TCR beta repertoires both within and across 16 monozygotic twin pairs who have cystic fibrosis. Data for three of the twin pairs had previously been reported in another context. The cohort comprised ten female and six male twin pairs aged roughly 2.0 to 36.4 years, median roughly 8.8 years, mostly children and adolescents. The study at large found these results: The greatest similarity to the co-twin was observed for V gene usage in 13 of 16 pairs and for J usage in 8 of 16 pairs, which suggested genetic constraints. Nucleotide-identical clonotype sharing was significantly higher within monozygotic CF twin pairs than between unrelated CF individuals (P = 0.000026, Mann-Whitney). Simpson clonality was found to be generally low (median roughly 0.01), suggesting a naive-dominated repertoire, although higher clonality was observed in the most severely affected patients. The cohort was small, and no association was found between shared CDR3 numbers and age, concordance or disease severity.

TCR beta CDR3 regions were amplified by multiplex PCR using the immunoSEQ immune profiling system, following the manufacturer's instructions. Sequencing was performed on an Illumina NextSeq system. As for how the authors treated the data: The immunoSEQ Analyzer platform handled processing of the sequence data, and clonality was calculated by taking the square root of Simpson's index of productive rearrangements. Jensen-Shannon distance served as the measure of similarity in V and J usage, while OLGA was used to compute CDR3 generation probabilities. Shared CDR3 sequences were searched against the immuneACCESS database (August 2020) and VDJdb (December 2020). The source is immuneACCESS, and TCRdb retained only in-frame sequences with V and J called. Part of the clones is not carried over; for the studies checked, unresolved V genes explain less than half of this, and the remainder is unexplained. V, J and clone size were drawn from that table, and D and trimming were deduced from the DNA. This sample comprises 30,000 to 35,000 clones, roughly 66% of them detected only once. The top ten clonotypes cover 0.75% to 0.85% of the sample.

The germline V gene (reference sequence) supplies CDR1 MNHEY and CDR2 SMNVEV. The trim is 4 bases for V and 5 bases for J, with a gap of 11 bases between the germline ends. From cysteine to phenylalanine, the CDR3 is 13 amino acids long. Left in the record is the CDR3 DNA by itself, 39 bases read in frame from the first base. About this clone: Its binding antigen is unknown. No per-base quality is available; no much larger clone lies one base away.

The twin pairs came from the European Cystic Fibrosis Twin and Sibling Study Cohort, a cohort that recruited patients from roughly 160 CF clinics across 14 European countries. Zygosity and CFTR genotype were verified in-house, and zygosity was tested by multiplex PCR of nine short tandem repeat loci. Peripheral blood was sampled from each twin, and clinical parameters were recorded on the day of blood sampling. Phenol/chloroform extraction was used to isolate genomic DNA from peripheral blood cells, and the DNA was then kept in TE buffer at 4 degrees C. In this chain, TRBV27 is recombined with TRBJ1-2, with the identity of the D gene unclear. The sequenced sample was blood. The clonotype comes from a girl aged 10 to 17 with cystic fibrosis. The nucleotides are TGTGCCAGCAGTTACGCCGGTGGTTATGGCTACACCTTC. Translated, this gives CASSYAGGYGYTF.